This T cell receptor (beta chain) was retrieved from a study of shared clonotypes between healthy human individuals. V lost 8 bases, J lost 0 bases, and 17 bases lay in between. The CDR3 covers 15 residues. CDR1 and CDR2 (germline): SGHVS, FNYEAQ. Measured with immunoSEQ multiplex PCR; TCRdb has only the in-frame clones, and not every one. The data show around 700,000 clones, around 72% seen once. The clonotype was recovered from a woman aged 25 to 39 in good health. Specimen: memory CD4+ T cells sorted from blood. Specified subset: CD45RA-negative fraction. The chain couples TRBV7-6 to TRBJ2-7, with D perhaps TRBD1 (6 bases). This chain's CDR3 is CASEGPGESSYEQYF. DNA of the CDR3: TGTGCCAGCGAAGGCCCAGGGGAGAGCTCCTACGAGCAGTACTTC.